The clone carrying this T cell receptor (beta chain) was counted ten times or more. Antigen: not known. The germline V gene encodes CDR1 SGHAT and CDR2 FQNNGV. The CDR3 length is 13 residues. V lost 5 bases, J lost 5 bases, and 12 bases lay in between. TCRdb passed the PCR reads through MiXCR, listing each CDR3 protein once. Here the sample spans over 55,000 distinct CDR3 sequences, 15% to 20% being singletons. The entry originates in a study of molecular identifiers for immune sequencing clone quantification. Study background: Across replicate runs, RNA obtained from approximately 20,000 or 100,000 naive CD8 cells was divided into five, with four undergoing sequencing.

Whole-study findings and limits: Highly expanded clone sizes could end up underestimated if a barcode were shared by identical TCR molecules.

V and J are TRBV11-2 and TRBJ1-2; the D gene is possibly TRBD1 (6 bases). The sequenced sample was naive CD8+ T cells from blood, with Jurkat cell RNA spiked in. Subset defined: FACS-sorted CD8+CD4-CCR7+CD45RA+ naive T cells. The TCR sequence derives from a human donor in good health. Some libraries in this study had Jurkat cell RNA spiked in. CDR3 sequence: CASSPGQSYGYTF. For the CDR3, the DNA is TGTGCCAGCAGCCCTGGACAGTCATATGGCTACACCTTC.